This is a list of T cell receptor beta chains from one sample in a study of Ad26.COV2.S vaccination and SARS-CoV-2 variants. The protocol was immunoSEQ multiplex PCR, while the TCRdb copy is restricted to in-frame clones and leaves out a portion. The sample records about 420,000 clones, more than 75% being singletons. The material sequenced was peripheral blood, taken in a trial of Ad26.COV2.S vaccine versus placebo. The receptors come from a person aged 18 to 59 who received the Ad26.COV2.S COVID-19 vaccine or a placebo. CDR3s include the opening cysteine and the closing phenylalanine or tryptophan. Fields, in order: J gene, V gene, CDR3 protein.

j_gene: TRBJ1-2; v_gene: TRBV9; CDR3aa: CASSVDRGQVHYGYTF
j_gene: TRBJ1-5; v_gene: TRBV27; CDR3aa: CASSLLAGEGNQPQHF
j_gene: TRBJ2-7; v_gene: TRBV10-3; CDR3aa: CAISESGTPYEQYF
j_gene: TRBJ2-7; v_gene: TRBV5-4; CDR3aa: CASNPLGGEQYF
j_gene: TRBJ2-5; v_gene: TRBV11-2; CDR3aa: CASSLDAGTPQETQYF
j_gene: TRBJ2-3; v_gene: TRBV4-3; CDR3aa: CASSQGTSGFFSADTQYF
j_gene: TRBJ2-2; v_gene: TRBV6-2/TRBV6-3; CDR3aa: CASSSSLSPGELFF
j_gene: TRBJ1-1; v_gene: TRBV30; CDR3aa: CAWSMGLNTEAFF
j_gene: TRBJ2-7; v_gene: TRBV10-2; CDR3aa: CASTSKPWDRPYEQYF
j_gene: TRBJ2-5; v_gene: TRBV3-1/TRBV3-2; CDR3aa: CASSQFLRDRETQYF
j_gene: TRBJ2-2; v_gene: TRBV12-5; CDR3aa: CASWGNTGELFF
j_gene: TRBJ1-2; v_gene: TRBV4-2; CDR3aa: CASSQRTGTGNWDYGYTF
j_gene: TRBJ2-3; v_gene: TRBV2; CDR3aa: CARRRAASDTDTQYF
j_gene: TRBJ2-7; v_gene: TRBV7-9; CDR3aa: CASSLAQGANEQYF
j_gene: TRBJ2-7; v_gene: TRBV4-3; CDR3aa: CASSQDREYEQYF
j_gene: TRBJ2-6; v_gene: TRBV4-3; CDR3aa: CASSQNGGSGANVLTF
j_gene: TRBJ2-7; v_gene: TRBV2; CDR3aa: CASRETTGNSYEQYF
j_gene: TRBJ2-7; v_gene: TRBV6-1; CDR3aa: CASSETSGASYEQYF
j_gene: TRBJ2-2; v_gene: TRBV7-3; CDR3aa: CASSPGGALGELFF
j_gene: TRBJ1-1; v_gene: TRBV11-1; CDR3aa: CASSLKGARNTEAFF
j_gene: TRBJ2-7; v_gene: TRBV30; CDR3aa: CAWRVYEQYF
j_gene: TRBJ1-5; v_gene: TRBV25-1; CDR3aa: CASMGGEGQPQHF
j_gene: TRBJ1-4; v_gene: TRBV29-1; CDR3aa: CSVTQGVGGEKLFF
j_gene: TRBJ2-6; v_gene: TRBV7-3; CDR3aa: CASSLSGTGGSGANVLTF
j_gene: TRBJ1-5; v_gene: TRBV11-2; CDR3aa: CASSRTQNQPQHF
j_gene: TRBJ2-2; v_gene: TRBV28; CDR3aa: CASMQGRTGELFF
j_gene: TRBJ2-7; v_gene: TRBV7-8; CDR3aa: CASSLAGPSSYEQYF
j_gene: TRBJ2-3; v_gene: TRBV4-3; CDR3aa: CASSRGLAGGPDTQYF
j_gene: TRBJ2-1; v_gene: TRBV7-8; CDR3aa: CASRGTSAYNEQFF
j_gene: TRBJ2-7; v_gene: TRBV20-1; CDR3aa: CSARLYEQYF
j_gene: TRBJ1-2; v_gene: TRBV7-9; CDR3aa: CASSLGGGPTF
j_gene: TRBJ1-1; v_gene: TRBV4-3; CDR3aa: CASSQDYGGTEAFF
j_gene: TRBJ2-7; v_gene: TRBV7-9; CDR3aa: CASSPGLAAYEQYF
j_gene: TRBJ1-5; v_gene: TRBV15; CDR3aa: CATSSGQGRWGNQPQHF
j_gene: TRBJ1-4; v_gene: TRBV15; CDR3aa: CATSAEVAGREKLFF
j_gene: TRBJ1-2; v_gene: TRBV6-5; CDR3aa: CASRPRRSMYGYTF
j_gene: TRBJ1-2; v_gene: TRBV29-1; CDR3aa: CSVSGGGRDGYTF
j_gene: TRBJ1-5; v_gene: TRBV10-1; CDR3aa: CASKQTGPYRHF
j_gene: TRBJ2-2; v_gene: TRBV12-3/TRBV12-4; CDR3aa: CASSFPGAGELFF
j_gene: TRBJ1-4; v_gene: TRBV7-6; CDR3aa: CASSPTGQNNEKLFF
j_gene: TRBJ1-6; v_gene: TRBV7-2; CDR3aa: CASSFEGENSPLHF
j_gene: TRBJ2-1; v_gene: TRBV9; CDR3aa: CASSPKTLEGMYNEQFF
j_gene: TRBJ2-5; v_gene: TRBV7-8; CDR3aa: CASSLRGGETQYF
j_gene: TRBJ2-2; v_gene: TRBV19; CDR3aa: CASSTQTGELFF